Presented here are 32 T cell receptor beta chains from one specimen sequenced in a study of CD8 T cells in Susac syndrome. Random hexamers were used to reverse transcribe an amount of roughly 0.5 to 1 ug RNA. TCRdb re-analysed the immunoSEQ multiplex PCR reads in MiXCR, keeping a single row per CDR3 protein. The repertoire has about 150,000 distinct CDR3 sequences, approximately 95% of them found once; the top ten carry 0.16%. The sequencing sample was made of CD4+ T cells from PBMCs. Every receptor here comes from a human donor with Susac syndrome.

The rearrangement uses TRBV6-1 and TRBJ1-2; the D gene is possibly TRBD1 (5 bases). The V end was cut by 5 bases, the J end by 5 bases, with 15 bases between. The CDR3 sequence is 14 residues long. Per the germline V gene, CDR1 is MNHNS and CDR2 is SASEGT. DNA for the CDR3: TGTGCCAGCAGTCACATCAGGGAGGGGTATGGCTACACCTTC. Translation: CASSHIREGYGYTF.

This chain links TRBV7-9 with TRBJ1-4; maybe TRBD1 (6 bases). This CDR3 contains 16 residues. V was trimmed by 4 bases and J by 0 bases, leaving 12 bases between them. Germline loops: CDR1 SEHNR, CDR2 FQNEAQ (reference sequence). CDR3 region: CASSSRDTTTNEKLFF. The CDR3 nucleotides are TGTGCCAGCAGCTCCCGGGACACCACAACTAATGAAAAACTGTTTTTT. The full variable domain, with the rest looked up from reference TRBV7-9 and TRBJ1-4, is DTGVSQNPRHKITKRGQNVTFRCDPISEHNRLYWYRQTLGQGPEFLTYFQNEAQLEKSRLLSDRFSAERPKGSFSTLEIQRTEQGDSAMYLCASSSRDTTTNEKLFFGSGTQLSVL.

A few counts support this clonotype. This chain connects TRBV7-9 to TRBJ1-2; D ambiguous. Germline values: CDR1 SEHNR, CDR2 FQNEAQ (reference sequence). The CDR3 totals 12 residues. V lost 5 bases, J lost 4 bases, and 8 bases lay in between. CDR3 sequence reads: CASSPDFYGYTF. The CDR3 nucleotides read TGTGCCAGCAGCCCCGACTTCTATGGCTACACCTTC.

CDR3 in amino acids: CASSSDRGIYEQYF. The CDR3 bases are TGTGCCAGCAGCTCGGACAGGGGAATCTACGAGCAGTACTTC. The chain uses TRBV7-6 and TRBJ2-7; the match to TRBD1 covers 9 bases. The CDR3 consists of 14 residues. V lost 4 bases and J lost 3; bases outside the gene matches: 4. From germline, CDR1 is SGHVS and CDR2 FNYEAQ.

The chain has TRBV14 and TRBJ2-1; 14 nucleotides match TRBD2. Germline trimming cut 6 bases from V and 8 bases from J; bases unmatched to any gene: 21. This CDR3 contains 20 residues. From germline, CDR1 is SGHDN and CDR2 FVKESK. In nucleotides, the CDR3 is TGTGCCAGCAGTCAACAAGGTGGGACAGGGACTAGCGGGGGATACTATGAGCAGTTCTTC. Protein product: CASSQQGGTGTSGGYYEQFF.

The sample holds one count of this clonotype. The chain links TRBV7-9 to TRBJ2-3; TRBD2 aligns across 9 bases. The CDR3 runs 15 residues. From germline, CDR1 is SEHNR and CDR2 FQNEAQ (reference sequence). With V trimmed by 4 bases and J by 2 bases, 4 bases remained unmatched. The CDR3 DNA reads TGTGCCAGCAGCTCTAGCGGGGACTACACAGATACGCAGTATTTT. It codes for CASSSSGDYTDTQYF.

V gene TRBV29-1 combines with J gene TRBJ2-5, with D maybe TRBD2 (6 bases). V lost 3 bases and J 5 bases, leaving 10 bases between the germline ends. The germline V gene has CDR1 SQVTM and CDR2 ANQGSEA. The CDR3 extends over 12 amino acids. The DNA for the CDR3 is TGCAGCGTTGATCTGGGGAGGGAGACCCAGTACTTC. It specifies CSVDLGRETQYF.

The V gene is TRBV29-1, the J gene TRBJ2-1; D is possibly TRBD2 (6 bases). CDR3 length: 11 residues. CDR1 is SQVTM, CDR2 ANQGSEA, per germline. The V end was cut by 6 bases, the J end by 7 bases, with 10 bases between. CDR3 residues: CSVAGTNEQFF. CDR3 sequence (DNA): TGCAGCGTCGCCGGGACTAATGAGCAGTTCTTC.

This chain uses TRBV7-8 with TRBJ2-5; 7 bases align to TRBD1. The CDR3 has 15 residues. With V trimmed by 5 bases and J by 2 bases, 8 bases remained unmatched. Germline CDR1 is SGHVS and CDR2 is FQNEAQ. Here the CDR3 DNA reads TGTGCCAGCAGCCTATTTCCGGGACAGCAAGAGACCCAGTACTTC. Encoded protein: CASSLFPGQQETQYF.

This clonotype was picked up one time. J is TRBJ2-6 and V is TRBV29-1; a possible D gene is TRBD1 (5 bases). V was shortened by 3 bases and J by 0 bases, with 15 bases between the two germline ends. This CDR3 comprises 17 residues. Germline CDR1 reads SQVTM; CDR2 reads ANQGSEA. The CDR3 region has the DNA TGCAGCGTTGATTTTGGGCAGGGCCCCTCTGGGGCCAACGTCCTGACTTTC. This gives the protein CSVDFGQGPSGANVLTF.

This sequence joins TRBV20-1 and TRBJ1-1; D uncertain. The CDR3 is 15 residues long. The V end lost 3 bases, the J end lost 0 bases, and 14 bases lay between the germline ends. Per germline, CDR1 DFQATT and CDR2 SNEGSKA (reference sequence). CDR3 loop: CSASPDGPMNTEAFF. CDR3 DNA sequence: TGCAGTGCTAGCCCCGACGGCCCCATGAACACTGAAGCTTTCTTT.

The genes are TRBV3-1 and TRBJ1-2; possibly TRBD1 for D (5 bases). Trimming shortened V by 3 bases and J by 1 base, and 15 bases separated the two germline ends. Looked up from germline, CDR1 is LGHDT and CDR2 is YNNKEL (reference sequence). The CDR3 length is 16 residues. The CDR3, as DNA: TGTGCCAGCAGCCATGCGTCAGGGTGGGGTAACTATGGCTACACCTTC. Translating gives CASSHASGWGNYGYTF. The full variable domain, in which reference TRBV3-1 and TRBJ1-2 provide the parts outside the CDR3, is DTAVSQTPKYLVTQMGNDKSIKCEQNLGHDTMYWYKQDSKKFLKIMFSYNNKELIINETVPNRFSPKSPDKAHLNLHINSLELGDSAVYFCASSHASGWGNYGYTFGSGTRLTVV.

The DNA for the CDR3 is TGCAGTGCTTACACGGGGTTAGCGGACAATGAGCAGTTCTTC. Amino acid sequence: CSAYTGLADNEQFF. V is TRBV20-1 and J is TRBJ2-1, with D maybe TRBD2 (6 bases). From germline, CDR1 is DFQATT and CDR2 SNEGSKA (reference sequence). This CDR3 contains 14 residues. V lost 5 bases and J lost 5, with 16 bases in between.

The chain couples TRBV20-1 to TRBJ2-6; TRBD1 aligns across 7 bases. Germline loops: CDR1 DFQATT, CDR2 SNEGSKA (reference sequence). Trimming cost V 6 bases and J 4 bases; bases outside gene matches: 9. The CDR3 has 15 residues. CDR3 nucleotide sequence: TGCAGTGCCAGGGACACAGGGGTGGGGGCCAACGTCCTGACTTTC. Translation: CSARDTGVGANVLTF.

CDR3 amino acids: CASSSADRKEAFF. CDR3 nucleotides: TGTGCCAGCAGTTCTGCCGACAGAAAGGAAGCTTTCTTT. The rearrangement links TRBV27 to TRBJ1-1; weak D call: TRBD1 (5 bases). V was shortened by 4 bases and J by 8 bases, with 14 bases between the two germline ends. CDR1 and CDR2 from the germline V gene are MNHEY and SMNVEV (reference sequence). CDR3 length: 13 amino acids.

V is TRBV5-4 and J is TRBJ2-1; possibly TRBD2 for D (6 bases). The CDR3 runs to 14 residues. Germline CDR1 reads SGHNT; CDR2 reads YYREEE (reference sequence). Trimming took off 2 bases at V and 2 bases at J, with 8 bases between the two ends. CDR3 nucleotide sequence: TGTGCCAGCAGCTTCCCGGGGGCCTACAATGAGCAGTTCTTC. Amino acids: CASSFPGAYNEQFF. Together with reference TRBV5-4 and TRBJ2-1, the CDR3 gives the full variable domain: ETGVTQSPTHLIKTRGQQVTLRCSSQSGHNTVSWYQQALGQGPQFIFQYYREEENGRGNFPPRFSGLQFPNYSSELNVNALELDDSALYLCASSFPGAYNEQFFGPGTRLTVL.

This clonotype was detected once. The chain employs TRBV9 and TRBJ1-1, with 7 bases aligning to TRBD1. The trim removed 4 bases at V and 3 bases at J, leaving 21 bases unmatched. Per the germline V gene, CDR1 is SGDLS and CDR2 is YYNGEE. CDR3 length equals 19 residues. Here the CDR3 reads CASSRARRQGIGEDTEAFF. CDR3 coding DNA: TGTGCCAGCAGCAGGGCCCGCCGACAGGGTATCGGGGAGGACACTGAAGCTTTCTTT.

The chain combines TRBV27 with TRBJ2-7; D is perhaps TRBD1 (6 bases). Germline CDR1 and CDR2: MNHEY and SMNVEV (reference sequence). V gave up 6 bases and J gave up 0 bases, with 12 bases separating them. CDR3 length: 14 amino acids. The CDR3 reads CASRRTASSYEQYF. CDR3 sequence (DNA): TGTGCCAGCAGGAGGACAGCGAGCTCCTACGAGCAGTACTTC.

This clonotype came up once. The chain has TRBV18 and TRBJ1-1, with unresolved D. CDR1 is KGHSH, CDR2 LQKENI, per germline. The CDR3 loop spans 11 amino acids. V was pared by 6 bases and J by 2 bases, with 4 bases between. CDR3 DNA: TGTGCCAGCTCGGGCAACACTGAAGCTTTCTTT. Translation gives CASSGNTEAFF.

This clonotype came up once. The chain uses TRBV9 and TRBJ2-7; tentatively, D is TRBD1 or TRBD2 (6 bases each). The CDR3 totals 14 residues. CDR1 SGDLS and CDR2 YYNGEE come from the germline V gene. V lost 4 bases and J 0 bases, leaving 11 bases between the germline ends. The CDR3 reads CASSRGADSYEQYF. In nucleotides, the CDR3 is TGTGCCAGCAGCAGGGGGGCAGACTCCTACGAGCAGTACTTC.

The rearrangement links TRBV27 to TRBJ1-2; 9 bases line up with TRBD1. Looked up from germline, CDR1 is MNHEY and CDR2 is SMNVEV (reference sequence). V lost 0 bases to trimming and J lost 4 bases; unmatched junction nucleotides: 9. The CDR3 loop spans 17 amino acids. The DNA for the CDR3 is TGTGCCAGCAGTTTATCGTCCGGGACAGGGTTGAGCTATGGCTACACCTTC. Its translation: CASSLSSGTGLSYGYTF.

The CDR3 reads CASSFRRQLNTEAFF. Here the CDR3 DNA reads TGTGCCAGCAGCTTCAGGAGACAGCTAAACACTGAAGCTTTCTTT. The chain joins TRBV13 to TRBJ1-1, with D possibly TRBD1 on 5 matching bases. Trimming cost V 3 bases and J 2 bases, with 13 bases left between them. Germline values: CDR1 PRHDT, CDR2 FYEKMQ (reference sequence). This CDR3 spans 15 amino acids.

The chain uses TRBV5-1 and TRBJ2-3, with 9 nucleotides matching TRBD2. The germline gives CDR1 SGHRS, CDR2 YFSETQ. With V trimmed by 0 bases and J by 3 bases, 5 bases remained unmatched. The CDR3 totals 16 residues. The CDR3 here is CASSLGSGGTTDTQYF. The DNA for the CDR3 is TGCGCCAGCAGCTTGGGGAGCGGGGGGACGACAGATACGCAGTATTTT. The full variable domain, rest sourced from reference TRBV5-1 and TRBJ2-3, is KAGVTQTPRYLIKTRGQQVTLSCSPISGHRSVSWYQQTPGQGLQFLFEYFSETQRNKGNFPGRFSGRQFSNSRSEMNVSTLELGDSALYLCASSLGSGGTTDTQYFGPGTRLTVL.

The chain uses TRBV6-5 and TRBJ2-3, with 13 positions matching TRBD2. CDR1 is MNHEY and CDR2 is SVGAGI in the germline V gene. J gave up 1 base and V 2 bases, and 9 bases lay outside the gene matches. The CDR3 spans 19 residues. CDR3 nucleotide sequence: TGTGCCAGCAGTTACCCCGGGACTAGCGGGGAGGGAGGCACAGATACGCAGTATTTT. It yields the protein CASSYPGTSGEGGTDTQYF.

V and J are TRBV7-2 and TRBJ2-5; 7 bases line up with TRBD1. Germline CDR1 is SGHTA and CDR2 is FQGNSA. CDR3 size: 14 residues. Trimming cost V 4 bases and J 6 bases; bases outside gene matches: 8. CDR3 region: CASSSKGQFQTQYF. As DNA, the CDR3 is TGTGCCAGCAGCTCCAAGGGACAGTTTCAGACCCAGTACTTC.

The chain joins TRBV3-1 to TRBJ1-1, with unresolved D. Germline values: CDR1 LGHDT, CDR2 YNNKEL (reference sequence). V lost 4 bases to trimming and J lost 4 bases, with 13 bases between them. CDR3 size: 14 residues. The CDR3 DNA follows: TGTGCCAGCAGCCGGAGTGGGTCGGGCACTGAAGCTTTCTTT. It yields the protein CASSRSGSGTEAFF.

This chain connects TRBV12-3 or TRBV12-4 to TRBJ2-5; D is perhaps TRBD1 (6 bases). V gave up 6 bases and J gave up 4 bases, with 15 bases separating them. The CDR3 covers 14 residues. The CDR3 DNA reads TGTGCCAGCAGGCCCTCAGGGGTCGGAGAGACCCAGTACTTC. Protein: CASRPSGVGETQYF.

This rearrangement joins TRBV29-1 to TRBJ1-1; 10 nucleotides align to TRBD1. Germline V gene sequence: CDR1 SQVTM, CDR2 ANQGSEA. V trimming: 4 bases; J trimming: 8 bases; junction bases outside the gene matches: 10. This CDR3 comprises 14 residues. The CDR3 DNA sequence: TGCAGCGTTGTTCGGGACAGGGGCGCTGGAGAAGCTTTCTTT. It specifies CSVVRDRGAGEAFF. The variable domain in full, with the rest retrieved from reference TRBV29-1 and TRBJ1-1, is SAVISQKPSRDICQRGTSLTIQCQVDSQVTMMFWYRQQPGQSLTLIATANQGSEATYESGFVIDKFPISRPNLTFSTLTVSNMSPEDSSIYLCSVVRDRGAGEAFFGQGTRLTVV.

The chain is built from TRBV11-2 and TRBJ1-1, with a possible D match to TRBD1 (5 bases). Trimming took 4 bases from V and 5 from J, leaving 14 bases between them. The CDR3 length is 14 residues. Germline CDR1 SGHAT, CDR2 FQNNGV. The chain's CDR3 is CASSWGPGGTEAFF. DNA of the CDR3: TGTGCCAGCAGCTGGGGACCGGGGGGGACTGAAGCTTTCTTT. Full variable domain (outside the CDR3, taken from reference TRBV11-2 and TRBJ1-1): EAGVAQSPRYKIIEKRQSVAFWCNPISGHATLYWYQQILGQGPKLLIQFQNNGVVDDSQLPKDRFSAERLKGVDSTLKIQPAKLEDSAVYLCASSWGPGGTEAFFGQGTRLTVV.

V and J are TRBV15 and TRBJ1-1; unclear D gene. CDR3 length: 13 amino acids. V lost 0 bases to trimming and J lost 4 bases, with 6 bases between them. In germline, CDR1 is LNHNV, CDR2 YYDKDF (reference sequence). Here the CDR3 DNA reads TGTGCCACCAGCAGAGATGTACTCACTGAAGCTTTCTTT. Its protein product is CATSRDVLTEAFF.

The J gene is TRBJ2-5, the V gene TRBV2; TRBD1 matches 8 bases. Germline CDR1 is SNHLY and CDR2 is FYNNEI. CDR3 length: 14 amino acids. Trimming took 6 bases from V and 4 from J; bases not matched to a gene: 7. The CDR3, as DNA: TGTGCCAGCAGCATCCCAGGGGGCAGAGAGACCCAGTACTTC. This gives the protein CASSIPGGRETQYF.

The rearrangement joins TRBV20-1 to TRBJ1-2; D is possibly TRBD1 (6 bases). Germline V gene sequence: CDR1 DFQATT, CDR2 SNEGSKA (reference sequence). The CDR3 runs to 12 residues. With 3 bases removed from V and 6 bases from J, the gap between germline ends came to 11 bases. CDR3 sequence (DNA): TGCAGTGCTAGTTCGTCAGGGGATGGCTACACCTTC. It yields the protein CSASSSGDGYTF.